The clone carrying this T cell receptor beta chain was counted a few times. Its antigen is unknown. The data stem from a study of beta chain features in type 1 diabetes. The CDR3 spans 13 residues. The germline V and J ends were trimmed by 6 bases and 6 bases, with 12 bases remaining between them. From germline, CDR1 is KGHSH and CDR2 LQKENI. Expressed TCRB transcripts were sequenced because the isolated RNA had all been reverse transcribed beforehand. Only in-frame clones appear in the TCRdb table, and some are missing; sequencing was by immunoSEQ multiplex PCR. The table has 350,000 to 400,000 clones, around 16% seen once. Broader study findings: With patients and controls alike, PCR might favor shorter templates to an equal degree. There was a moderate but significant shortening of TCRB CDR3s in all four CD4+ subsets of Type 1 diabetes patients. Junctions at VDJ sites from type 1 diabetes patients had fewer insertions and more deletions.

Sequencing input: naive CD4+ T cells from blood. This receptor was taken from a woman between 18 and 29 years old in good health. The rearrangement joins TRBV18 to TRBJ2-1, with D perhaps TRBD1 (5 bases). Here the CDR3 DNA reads TGTGCCAGCTCTCAAGGGGCGCTCAATGAGCAGTTCTTC. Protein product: CASSQGALNEQFF.